This entry concerns a single T cell receptor beta chain. The table lists this clonotype with a few counts. It lacks a known antigen. Base qualities are not recorded, but no much larger clone differs from it by a single base. High-throughput TCR beta sequencing profiled peripheral blood CD8+ and CD4+ T cells from healthy donors, Susac syndrome patients and multiple sclerosis patients. The Susac syndrome patients fulfilled recently defined diagnostic criteria for either definite or probable disease. CD8+ TEMRA cells were enriched by FACS, while bulk CD8+ and CD4+ T cells were purified by magnetic negative isolation. Blood was collected in EDTA tubes and processed within 24 hours, with PBMCs isolated through density gradient centrifugation. PBMCs intended for TCR sequencing were frozen in liquid nitrogen and were later thawed in a 37 degrees C water bath. The sorted or isolated CD4+, CD8+ and CD8+ TEMRA cells reached a purity of at least 90%.

CDR3 length: 14 amino acids, cysteine to phenylalanine. Here the CDR3 DNA is all that survives: 42 bases in frame from base 1. The trim is 4 bases for V and 2 bases for J, with a gap of 12 bases between the germline ends. Looking up the germline V gene yields CDR1 SNHLY and CDR2 FYNNEI. This record comes from a study of CD8 T cells in Susac syndrome (dated by TCRdb to the late 2010s). At the level of the whole study: Among the sequenced Susac syndrome patients, about six had clinically active disease and roughly 8 were in clinical remission. At blood withdrawal, Susac syndrome patients were either therapy-naive, taking corticosteroids (in some cases with IVIg as well), or taking IVIg alone. Repertoire sequencing was used to test whether CD8+ T cell activation and differentiation in Susac syndrome was antigen driven. The study at large found these results: No clonal expansion was detected in the CD4+ T cell repertoire of Susac syndrome patients. The number of individuals in the TCR sequencing and HLA analysis was acknowledged as relatively small.

RNA was extracted with the RNeasy kit and roughly 0.5 to 1 ug was reverse transcribed using random hexamers. TCR beta CDR3 regions were amplified with the immunoSEQ multiplex PCR assay covering 54 Vbeta and 13 Jbeta segments. Bias from PCR amplification was corrected by using a synthetic template baseline for primer optimization and for computational correction. The original methods were these. Reads were assigned to V, D and J genes according to IMGT and analyzed in immunoSEQ Analyzer, with only productive sequences retained. Clonality was calculated as one minus the Shannon entropy normalized by log2 of the number of productive unique sequences. Public and private clones were assessed among the 100 most prevalent clones of each patient and control. Clones were defined as Susac-specific if absent from the healthy and MS cohorts, from 900 to 1,200 published viral clones and from other ImmuneACCESS disease sequences. TCRdb's own reprocessing of the public reads used fastp at Q25 and MiXCR and kept productive beta chains. A single entry per CDR3 protein holds the most common genes and DNA from its merged rows. These V and J calls are TCRdb output, not the study's own analysis. The sample table contains some 150,000 distinct CDR3 sequences; only one count was recorded for about 94% of them. About 0.08% of the sample is held by the ten biggest clonotypes.

Source material: CD4+ T cells from PBMCs. This chain joins TRBV2 to TRBJ2-7, with the D call perhaps TRBD1 or TRBD2, as 5 bases match in each case. This receptor was identified in a human donor with Susac syndrome. The CDR3 has the sequence CASSGTGTPYEQYF. In nucleotide form, the sequence is TGTGCCAGCAGTGGGACCGGGACCCCCTACGAGCAGTACTTC.